A selection of T cell receptor beta chains follows, all from one sample in a study of shared clonotypes between healthy human individuals. Produced via immunoSEQ multiplex PCR; TCRdb's table is partial and in-frame only. This repertoire shows about 2.4 million clones, roughly 92% found once; its top ten account for around 0.15%. Sequenced material: naive CD4+ T cells sorted from blood. These receptors all come from a man aged 18 to 35 in good health. CDR3s include the opening cysteine and the closing phenylalanine or tryptophan. A D gene is named only where the DNA matches it firmly.

CDR3aa: CSVGTFANTGELFF
v_gene: TRBV29-1
d_gene: NA

CDR3aa: CASSLGSSDGNEQFF
v_gene: TRBV5-1
d_gene: NA

CDR3aa: CATSIGGSGNQPQHF
v_gene: TRBV15
d_gene: NA

CDR3aa: CASSEARSQHNEQFF
v_gene: TRBV2
d_gene: NA

CDR3aa: CASRLTGTNEKLFF
v_gene: TRBV28
d_gene: TRBD1

CDR3aa: CASTPGLTSSSTDTQYF
v_gene: TRBV5-1
d_gene: NA

CDR3aa: CASSPGLTNSPLHF
v_gene: TRBV6-6
d_gene: NA

CDR3aa: CASSSIQAGETQYF
v_gene: TRBV7-9
d_gene: NA

CDR3aa: CASSRTRNTEAFF
v_gene: TRBV28
d_gene: NA

CDR3aa: CASSETGRGNEKLFF
v_gene: TRBV5-1
d_gene: TRBD1

CDR3aa: CASSTPTGDYGYTF
v_gene: TRBV28
d_gene: TRBD1

CDR3aa: CAISEAAETQYF
v_gene: TRBV10-3
d_gene: NA

CDR3aa: CASRRTSGTYEQYF
v_gene: TRBV27
d_gene: TRBD2

CDR3aa: CASSDKEGSYGYTF
v_gene: TRBV2
d_gene: NA

CDR3aa: CASSPPERGTLYEQYF
v_gene: TRBV18
d_gene: NA

CDR3aa: CASGQGNTYEQYF
v_gene: TRBV12-5
d_gene: NA

CDR3aa: CASSLQGVSGNTIYF
v_gene: TRBV28
d_gene: NA